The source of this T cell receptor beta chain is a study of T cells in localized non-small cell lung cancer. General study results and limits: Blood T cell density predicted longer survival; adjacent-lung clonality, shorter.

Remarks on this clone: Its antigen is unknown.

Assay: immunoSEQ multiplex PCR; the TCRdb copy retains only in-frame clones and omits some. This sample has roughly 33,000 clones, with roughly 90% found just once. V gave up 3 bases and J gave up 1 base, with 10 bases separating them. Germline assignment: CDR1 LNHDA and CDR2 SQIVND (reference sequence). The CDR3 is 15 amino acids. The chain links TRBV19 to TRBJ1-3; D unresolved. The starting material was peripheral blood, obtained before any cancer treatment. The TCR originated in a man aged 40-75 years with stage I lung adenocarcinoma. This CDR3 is CASSISSSSGNTIYF. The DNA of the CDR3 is TGTGCCAGTAGTATTAGTTCGAGTTCTGGAAACACCATATATTTT. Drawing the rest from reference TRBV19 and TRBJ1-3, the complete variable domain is DGGITQSPKYLFRKEGQNVTLSCEQNLNHDAMYWYRQDPGQGLRLIYYSQIVNDFQKGDIAEGYSVSREKKESFPLTVTSAQKNPTAFYLCASSISSSSGNTIYFGEGSWLTVV.